This TCR beta chain is from a study of shared clonotypes between healthy human individuals. The CDR3 has 15 amino acids. V lost 4 bases to trimming and J lost 7 bases, with 18 bases between them. From germline, CDR1 is SGHRS and CDR2 YFSETQ. Some clones are missing from TCRdb's copy, which holds only in-frame ones; the method was immunoSEQ multiplex PCR. The sample records some 2.4 million clones, under 95% being singletons. The sequence was collected from a man younger than 35 in good health. Some clones in this sample may be carry-over from other donors' samples. This rearrangement joins TRBV5-1 to TRBJ2-1; D possibly corresponds to TRBD1 (6 bases). Input material: naive CD4+ T cells from PBMCs. Subset meaning: CD45RA+ positively selected. CDR3 in amino acids: CASSLWVRGENEQFF. The CDR3 region has the DNA TGCGCCAGCAGCCTGTGGGTCAGGGGTGAAAATGAGCAGTTCTTC.